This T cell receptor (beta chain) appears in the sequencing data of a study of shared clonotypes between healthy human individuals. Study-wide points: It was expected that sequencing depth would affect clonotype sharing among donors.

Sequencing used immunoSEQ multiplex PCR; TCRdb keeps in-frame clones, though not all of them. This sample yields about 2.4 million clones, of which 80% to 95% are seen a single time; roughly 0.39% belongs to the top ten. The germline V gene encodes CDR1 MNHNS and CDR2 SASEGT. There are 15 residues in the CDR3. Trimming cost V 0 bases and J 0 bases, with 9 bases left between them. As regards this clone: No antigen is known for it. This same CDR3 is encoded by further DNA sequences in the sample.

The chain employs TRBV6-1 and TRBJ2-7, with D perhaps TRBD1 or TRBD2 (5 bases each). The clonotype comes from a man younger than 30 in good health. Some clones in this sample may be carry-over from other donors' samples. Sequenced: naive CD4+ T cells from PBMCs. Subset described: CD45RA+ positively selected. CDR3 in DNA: TGTGCCAGCAGTGAAGCGGGGACCGGCTCCTACGAGCAGTACTTC. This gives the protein CASSEAGTGSYEQYF.